Listed below are T cell receptor beta chains from one sample, sequenced in a study of OX40 agonist ivuxolimab in advanced cancers. The data were produced by immunoSEQ multiplex PCR, yet TCRdb's version contains in-frame clones alone and is incomplete. This table holds tens of thousands of clones, 86% found once. The source was CD4+ or CD8+ T cells sorted from blood, collected in a trial of the OX40 agonist ivuxolimab. The receptor source for this set is an adult with an advanced solid tumor such as melanoma, head and neck, liver or kidney cancer. CDR3s include the opening cysteine and the closing phenylalanine or tryptophan. D genes are given only for firm matches. Expanded clones get a size class; other rows say once, few or many, or leave the size out.

abundance	d_gene	j_gene	v_gene	CDR3nt	CDR3aa
NA	NA	TRBJ2-5	TRBV2	TGTGCCAGCACCTCAGCCGGGGTGTTGGAGACCCAGTACTTC	CASTSAGVLETQYF
NA	TRBD1	TRBJ1-6	TRBV19	TGTGCCAGTTCCCATGGACAGGGAAGGTCTAATTCACCCCTCCACTTT	CASSHGQGRSNSPLHF
NA	TRBD1	TRBJ1-5	TRBV28	TGTGCCAGCAGTTTAGGACAGGGCAGTCAGCCCCAGCATTTT	CASSLGQGSQPQHF
once	NA	TRBJ2-3	TRBV5-6	TGTGCCAGCAGCCCTAGCGCTCGCACAGATACGCAGTATTTT	CASSPSARTDTQYF
NA	NA	TRBJ2-3	TRBV5-4	TGTGCCAGCAGCTTGGCCGGGGTGGGAGATACGCAGTATTTT	CASSLAGVGDTQYF
NA	TRBD1	TRBJ1-3	TRBV4-3	TGCGCCAGCAGCCCGAACAGGGGGAGCTCTGGAAACACCATATATTTT	CASSPNRGSSGNTIYF
NA	TRBD1	TRBJ1-1	TRBV7-9	TGTGCCAGCAGCTTTGGAAACACCGGGACAGGTAACACTGAAGCTTTCTTT	CASSFGNTGTGNTEAFF
NA	NA	TRBJ1-1	TRBV9	TGTGCCAGCAGCGTAGAACCAGGGGCAGAAGCTTTCTTT	CASSVEPGAEAFF
NA	NA	TRBJ2-7	TRBV9	TGTGCCAGCAGCGCCCGCAGGGGTCTTGCGGTCCACGAGCAGTACTTC	CASSARRGLAVHEQYF
once	TRBD1	TRBJ2-7	TRBV5-4	TGTGCCAGCAGCTTAGGACAGGGGTCCTCCTACGAGCAGTACTTC	CASSLGQGSSYEQYF
NA	TRBD2	TRBJ2-3	TRBV7-2	TGTGCCAGCAGCTTAGCGGGCGGGGGGTCCGGGACGCAGTATTTT	CASSLAGGGSGTQYF
once	NA	TRBJ1-5	TRBV5-1	TGCGCCAGCAGCTTCGACGGCGGCATCCAGCATTTT	CASSFDGGIQHF
NA	NA	TRBJ1-2	TRBV14	TGTGCCAGCAGCCAACTGGACGGGCTCTATGGCTACACCTTC	CASSQLDGLYGYTF
few	NA	TRBJ1-2	TRBV9	TGTGCCAGCAGCGCTGAGGGTTTTGGCTACACCTTC	CASSAEGFGYTF
few	TRBD1	TRBJ2-3	TRBV11-2	TGTGCCAGCAGCTCCCGGACAGGGCCAGATACGCAGTATTTT	CASSSRTGPDTQYF
NA	TRBD1	TRBJ1-1	TRBV7-8	TGTGCCAGCGGTTCCGGGACAGGGCTATCGAGGACTGAAGCTTTCTTT	CASGSGTGLSRTEAFF
few	NA	TRBJ1-2	TRBV10-3	TGTGCCATCGAGGCCCGACTTCACGGCGTAAACTATGGCTACACCTTC	CAIEARLHGVNYGYTF
once	NA	TRBJ1-1	TRBV19	TGTGCCAGTAGTACCCTGGGGCAGGGAGTTGAAGCTTTCTTT	CASSTLGQGVEAFF
NA	NA	TRBJ2-7	TRBV11-1	TGTGCCAGCAGCCTTTCTCCGGGGCCCTCCGAGCAGTACTTC	CASSLSPGPSEQYF
NA	NA	TRBJ2-7	TRBV28	TGTGCCAGCAGTTTAAGCGGCAGTTCCTACGAGCAGTACTTC	CASSLSGSSYEQYF
once	NA	TRBJ2-3	TRBV9	TGTGCCAGCAGCGTAAGGGGGGATCGAGATGCAGATACGCAGTATTTT	CASSVRGDRDADTQYF
NA	NA	TRBJ2-1	TRBV4-1	TGCGCCAGCAGCCAAGAGAGACGGGGAGGTCAGAATGAGCAGTTCTTC	CASSQERRGGQNEQFF
NA	TRBD1	TRBJ1-3	TRBV6-5	TGTGCGAGCAGCCCGACAGGGTCGGTAAACACCATATATTTT	CASSPTGSVNTIYF
NA	NA	TRBJ2-7	TRBV9	TGTGCCAGCAGCCCATCGCAGGGTTTCCGGGAGCAGTACTTC	CASSPSQGFREQYF
NA	NA	TRBJ1-2	TRBV4-1	TGCGCCAGCAGCCATCACGGAGCGGGCAGCCGTCTAAACTATGGCTACACCTTC	CASSHHGAGSRLNYGYTF
NA	TRBD1	TRBJ1-3	TRBV19	TGTGCCAGTAGTACCGGGACAGGCCGGAGGAACACCATATATTTT	CASSTGTGRRNTIYF
NA	NA	TRBJ1-4	TRBV6-1	TGTGCCAGCAGCCTGCTACGGTGGAATGAAAAACTGTTTTTT	CASSLLRWNEKLFF
NA	NA	TRBJ2-7	TRBV7-2	TGTGCCAGCAGCTTTGGGGGACCAAGCGAGCAGTACTTC	CASSFGGPSEQYF
NA	TRBD1	TRBJ2-7	TRBV5-1	TGCGCCAGCAGCCCGGCAGGGACAGGGGTTGTGCAGTACTTC	CASSPAGTGVVQYF
NA	NA	TRBJ1-3	TRBV5-4	TGTGCCAGCAGCCAACCCGCAGGGCGCTCTGGAAACACCATATATTTT	CASSQPAGRSGNTIYF
NA	TRBD1	TRBJ1-2	TRBV7-9	TGTGCCAGCAGCCCCACCGACAGGGGGCTCGGCTATGGCTACACCTTC	CASSPTDRGLGYGYTF
NA	NA	TRBJ1-5	TRBV27	TGTGCCAGCAGTCAACGGACGCGCCCTGATAGCAATCAGCCCCAGCATTTT	CASSQRTRPDSNQPQHF
NA	NA	TRBJ1-2	TRBV6-1	TGTGCCAGCAGCCAGGACAGAGATAACTATGGCTACACCTTC	CASSQDRDNYGYTF
few	NA	TRBJ1-5	TRBV10-3	TGTGCCATCAGTGAGTCCGGAGAGGGGCATCAGCCCCAGCATTTT	CAISESGEGHQPQHF
NA	TRBD1	TRBJ1-4	TRBV10-3	TGTGCCATCAGTGGACAGGGCCTTGCAACTAATGAAAAACTGTTTTTT	CAISGQGLATNEKLFF
once	NA	TRBJ1-2	TRBV4-3	TGCGCCAGCAGCCCCTGGGGAGGGGAGCATACGGGCTACACCTTC	CASSPWGGEHTGYTF
NA	NA	TRBJ1-1	TRBV27	TGTGCCAGCAGTTTATACAGCCCAATACAGGGAAGGGAAACTGAAGCTTTCTTT	CASSLYSPIQGRETEAFF
NA	NA	TRBJ2-7	TRBV5-1	TGCGCCAGCCACCAACCAGGGGCAAACGAGCAGTACTTC	CASHQPGANEQYF
NA	NA	TRBJ1-1	TRBV7-2	TGTGCCAGCAGCCCCAACCGTGGGTCCACTGAAGCTTTCTTT	CASSPNRGSTEAFF
NA	NA	TRBJ1-2	TRBV2	TGTGCCAGCAGTGTTTCAGGAGCTACGGGGGGCTACACCTTC	CASSVSGATGGYTF